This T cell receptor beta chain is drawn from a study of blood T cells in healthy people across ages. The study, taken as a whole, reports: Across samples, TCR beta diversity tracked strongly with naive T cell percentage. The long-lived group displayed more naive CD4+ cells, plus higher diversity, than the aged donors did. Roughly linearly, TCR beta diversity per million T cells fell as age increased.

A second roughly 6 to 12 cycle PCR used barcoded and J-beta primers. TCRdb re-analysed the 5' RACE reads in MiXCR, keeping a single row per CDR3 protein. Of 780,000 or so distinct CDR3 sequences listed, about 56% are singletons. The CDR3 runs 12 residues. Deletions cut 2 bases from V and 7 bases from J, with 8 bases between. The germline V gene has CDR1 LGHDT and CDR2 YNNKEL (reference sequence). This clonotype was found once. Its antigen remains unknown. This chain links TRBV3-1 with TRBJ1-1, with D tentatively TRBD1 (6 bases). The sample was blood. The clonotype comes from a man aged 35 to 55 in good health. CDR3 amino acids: CASSQMTGEAFF. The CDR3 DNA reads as TGTGCCAGCAGCCAAATGACAGGTGAAGCTTTCTTT. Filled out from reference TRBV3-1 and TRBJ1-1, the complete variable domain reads DTAVSQTPKYLVTQMGNDKSIKCEQNLGHDTMYWYKQDSKKFLKIMFSYNNKELIINETVPNRFSPKSPDKAHLNLHINSLELGDSAVYFCASSQMTGEAFFGQGTRLTVV.